The 12 T cell receptor beta chains reported below all come from one sample, sequenced in a study of neurological immune-mediated disorders. A single record per CDR3 protein comes from TCRdb applying MiXCR to the 5' RACE reads. The sample records some 26,000 distinct CDR3 sequences, just over 6.5% being singletons. Material for sequencing was PBMCs. These receptors were collected from a woman aged 45 to 65 in good health.

This clonotype was seen repeatedly, ten times or more. The chain has TRBV3-1 and TRBJ2-1; D may match TRBD1 or TRBD2 (6 bases each). The V gene lost 5 bases and the J gene lost 9 bases, with 17 bases spanning the gap. CDR3 length: 14 residues. The V gene's germline CDR1 is LGHDT and CDR2 YNNKEL (reference sequence). The CDR3 DNA reads TGTGCCAGCAGCTACTCTTCGGGGGCCGGTGAGCAGTTCTTC. Amino acids: CASSYSSGAGEQFF.

This clonotype appeared many times. This chain connects TRBV21-1 to TRBJ2-1; the D segment call TRBD1 is taken from the table without a DNA check. TRBV21-1 is shown as a pseudogene. This CDR3 has 13 amino acids. CDR3 residues: CASSSTNHQGQFF. The CDR3 region has the DNA TGTGCCAGCAGCAGCACCAACCATCAGGGGCAGTTCTTC.

This clonotype was counted ten times or more. The V and J genes are TRBV20-1 and TRBJ1-1; 7 bases agree with TRBD1. The ends lost 3 bases at V and 4 bases at J; junction bases unmatched: 2. The CDR3 sequence is 12 residues long. The germline V gene encodes CDR1 DFQATT and CDR2 SNEGSKA (reference sequence). The CDR3 DNA is TGCAGTGCTAGTCAGGGGGTCACTGAAGCTTTCTTT. Encoded protein: CSASQGVTEAFF.

This clonotype was recorded many times. The chain has TRBV5-1 and TRBJ1-4, with D maybe TRBD1 (5 bases). CDR1 is SGHRS and CDR2 is YFSETQ in the germline V gene. Trimming left V 4 bases short and J 7 bases short, with 14 bases between. The CDR3 consists of 14 residues. The CDR3, as DNA: TGCGCCAGCAGCCCCCGGACCGACAGTGAAAAACTGTTTTTT. Translation: CASSPRTDSEKLFF.

This clonotype was counted ten times or more. CDR3 sequence: CASSLSGAGQFF. The CDR3 nucleotides are TGTGCCAGCAGCTTATCGGGAGCGGGTCAGTTCTTC. The chain has TRBV7-2 and TRBJ2-1; tentatively, D is TRBD2 (6 bases). CDR3 length: 12 residues. CDR1 SGHTA and CDR2 FQGNSA come from the germline V gene. Trimming cost V 2 bases and J 13 bases, with 12 bases left between them.

Many counts were recorded for this clonotype. This sequence joins TRBV7-2 and TRBJ1-1, with 7 bases matching TRBD1. Germline trimming cut 6 bases from V and 4 bases from J; bases unmatched to any gene: 5. Germline-derived CDR1 and CDR2 are SGHTA and FQGNSA. The CDR3 contains 13 residues. The CDR3 nucleotides are TGTGCCAGCAGTACAGGGGTTGGCACTGAAGCTTTCTTT. Translation gives CASSTGVGTEAFF.

This clonotype has a count of ten or more. The chain carries TRBV20-1 and TRBJ1-2; TRBD1 aligns across 9 bases. J lost 0 bases, V lost 0 bases, and 17 bases had no gene match. Germline CDR1 is DFQATT and CDR2 is SNEGSKA (reference sequence). This CDR3 has 20 residues. The DNA of the CDR3 is TGCAGTGCTAGAGACCCCGGAGGACAGGGGCAGGGCAGGGCTAACTATGGCTACACCTTC. It codes for CSARDPGGQGQGRANYGYTF.

This clonotype has ten or more counts. This chain uses TRBV24-1 with TRBJ2-7; the match to TRBD1 covers 10 bases. The CDR3 has 15 amino acids. After removal of 5 bases from V and 4 bases from J, the junction contained 7 bases not matched to a gene. In germline, CDR1 is KGHDR, CDR2 SFDVKD. CDR3 DNA sequence: TGTGCCACCAGTGGCCCAAGACAGGGGGCTTACGAGCAGTACTTC. Translating gives CATSGPRQGAYEQYF.

At least ten counts were recorded for this clonotype. This chain uses TRBV20-1 with TRBJ1-6; TRBD1 matches at 9 bases. The ends lost 6 bases at V and 6 bases at J; junction bases unmatched: 6. CDR1 is DFQATT, CDR2 SNEGSKA, per germline (reference sequence). The CDR3 has 14 amino acids. In DNA, the CDR3 is TGCAGTGCCGCTCGGGACAGGGCTAATTCACCCCTCCACTTT. Translating it yields CSAARDRANSPLHF.

V is TRBV3-1 and J is TRBJ2-7; D perhaps matches TRBD2 (5 bases). In germline, CDR1 is LGHDT, CDR2 YNNKEL (reference sequence). The CDR3 runs to 16 residues. V was shortened by 2 bases and J by 6 bases, with 20 bases between the two germline ends. The CDR3 DNA reads as TGTGCCAGCAGCCAACTAGGTATCGGGGATAACGCCGAGCAGTACTTC. It translates to CASSQLGIGDNAEQYF.

Sample share makes this clonotype medium-sized (0.01 to 0.1%). The CDR3 DNA reads as TGTGCCAGCAGCTTACAAGGGAACACTGAAGCTTTCTTT. Amino acid sequence: CASSLQGNTEAFF. The chain uses TRBV7-2 and TRBJ1-1; D unclear. CDR1 is SGHTA and CDR2 is FQGNSA in the germline V gene. Trimming took 2 bases from V and 1 from J, leaving 5 bases between them. The CDR3 has 13 residues.

This clonotype was counted ten times or more. The V and J genes are TRBV2 and TRBJ1-2; no clear D gene. There are 14 residues in the CDR3. Trimming left V 7 bases short and J 5 bases short, with 17 bases between. Germline V gene lookup returns CDR1 SNHLY and CDR2 FYNNEI. Here the CDR3 DNA reads TGTGCCAGCACCCGGCGCGACGGGCCTTATGGCTACACCTTC. Translating gives CASTRRDGPYGYTF.